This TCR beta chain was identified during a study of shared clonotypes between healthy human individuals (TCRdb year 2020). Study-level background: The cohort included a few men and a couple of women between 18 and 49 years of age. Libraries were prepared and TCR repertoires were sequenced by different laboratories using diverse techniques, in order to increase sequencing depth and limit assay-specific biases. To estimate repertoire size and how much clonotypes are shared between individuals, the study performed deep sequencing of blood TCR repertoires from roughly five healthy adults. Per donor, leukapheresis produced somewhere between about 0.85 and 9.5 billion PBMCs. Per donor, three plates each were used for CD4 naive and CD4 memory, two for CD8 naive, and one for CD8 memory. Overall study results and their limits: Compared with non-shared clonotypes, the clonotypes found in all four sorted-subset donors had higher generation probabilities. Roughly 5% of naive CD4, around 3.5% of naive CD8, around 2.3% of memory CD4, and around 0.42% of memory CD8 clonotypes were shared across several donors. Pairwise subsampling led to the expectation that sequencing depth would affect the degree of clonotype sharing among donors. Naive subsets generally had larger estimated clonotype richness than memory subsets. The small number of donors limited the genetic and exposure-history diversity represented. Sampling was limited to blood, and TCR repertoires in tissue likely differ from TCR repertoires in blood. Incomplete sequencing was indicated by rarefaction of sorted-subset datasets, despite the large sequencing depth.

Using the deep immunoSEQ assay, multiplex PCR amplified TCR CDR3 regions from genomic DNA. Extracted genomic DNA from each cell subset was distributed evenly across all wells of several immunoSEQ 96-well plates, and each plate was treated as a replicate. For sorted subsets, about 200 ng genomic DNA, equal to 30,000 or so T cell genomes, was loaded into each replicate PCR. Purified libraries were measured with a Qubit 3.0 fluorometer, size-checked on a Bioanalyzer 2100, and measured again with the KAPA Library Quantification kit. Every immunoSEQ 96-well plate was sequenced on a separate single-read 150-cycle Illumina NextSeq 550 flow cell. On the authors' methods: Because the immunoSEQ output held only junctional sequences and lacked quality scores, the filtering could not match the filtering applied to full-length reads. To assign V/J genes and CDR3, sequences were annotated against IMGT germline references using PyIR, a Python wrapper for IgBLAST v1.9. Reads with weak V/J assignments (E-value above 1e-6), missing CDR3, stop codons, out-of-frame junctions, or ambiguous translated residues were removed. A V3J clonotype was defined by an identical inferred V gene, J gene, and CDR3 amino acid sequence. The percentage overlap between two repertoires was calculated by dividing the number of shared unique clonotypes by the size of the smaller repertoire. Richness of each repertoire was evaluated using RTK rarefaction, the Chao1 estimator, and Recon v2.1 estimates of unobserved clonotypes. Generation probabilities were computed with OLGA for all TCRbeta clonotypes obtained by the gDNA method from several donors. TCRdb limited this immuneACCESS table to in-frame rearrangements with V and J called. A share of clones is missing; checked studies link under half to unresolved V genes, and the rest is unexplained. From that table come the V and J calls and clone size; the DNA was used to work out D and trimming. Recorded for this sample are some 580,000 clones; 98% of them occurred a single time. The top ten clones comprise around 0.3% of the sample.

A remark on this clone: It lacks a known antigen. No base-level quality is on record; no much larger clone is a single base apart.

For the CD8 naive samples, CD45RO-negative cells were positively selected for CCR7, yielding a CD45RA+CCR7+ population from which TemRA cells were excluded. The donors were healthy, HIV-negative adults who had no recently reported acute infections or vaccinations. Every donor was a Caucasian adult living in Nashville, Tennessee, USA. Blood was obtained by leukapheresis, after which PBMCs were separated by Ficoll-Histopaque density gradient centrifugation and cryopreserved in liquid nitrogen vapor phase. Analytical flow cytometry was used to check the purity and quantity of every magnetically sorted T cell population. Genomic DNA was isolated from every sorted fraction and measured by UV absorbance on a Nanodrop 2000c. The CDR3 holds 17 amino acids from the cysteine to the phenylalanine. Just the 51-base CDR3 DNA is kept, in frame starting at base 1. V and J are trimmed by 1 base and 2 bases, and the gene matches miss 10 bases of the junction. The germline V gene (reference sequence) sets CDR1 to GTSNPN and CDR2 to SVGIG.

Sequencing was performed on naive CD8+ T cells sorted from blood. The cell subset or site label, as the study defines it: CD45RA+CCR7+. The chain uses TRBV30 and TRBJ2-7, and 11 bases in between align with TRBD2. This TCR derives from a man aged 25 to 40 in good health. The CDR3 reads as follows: CAWSAEGSSGRTYEQYF. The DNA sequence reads TGTGCCTGGAGTGCGGAGGGATCTAGCGGGAGGACCTACGAGCAGTACTTC.